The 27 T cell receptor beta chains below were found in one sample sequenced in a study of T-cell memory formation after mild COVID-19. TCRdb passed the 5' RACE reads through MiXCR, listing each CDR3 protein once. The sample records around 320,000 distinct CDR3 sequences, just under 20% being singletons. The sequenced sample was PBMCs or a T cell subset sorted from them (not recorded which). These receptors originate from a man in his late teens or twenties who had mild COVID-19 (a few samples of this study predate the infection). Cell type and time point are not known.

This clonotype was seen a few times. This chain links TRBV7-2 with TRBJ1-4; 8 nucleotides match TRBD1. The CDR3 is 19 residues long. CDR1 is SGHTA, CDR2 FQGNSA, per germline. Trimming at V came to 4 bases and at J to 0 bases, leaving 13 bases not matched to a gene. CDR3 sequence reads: CASSSPVAGGRATNEKLFF. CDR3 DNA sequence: TGTGCCAGCAGCTCACCCGTCGCAGGGGGCCGTGCAACTAATGAAAAACTGTTTTTT. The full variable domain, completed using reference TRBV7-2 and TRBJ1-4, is GAGVSQSPSNKVTEKGKDVELRCDPISGHTALYWYRQSLGQGLEFLIYFQGNSAPDKSGLPSDRFSAERTGGSVSTLTIQRTQQEDSAVYLCASSSPVAGGRATNEKLFFGSGTQLSVL.

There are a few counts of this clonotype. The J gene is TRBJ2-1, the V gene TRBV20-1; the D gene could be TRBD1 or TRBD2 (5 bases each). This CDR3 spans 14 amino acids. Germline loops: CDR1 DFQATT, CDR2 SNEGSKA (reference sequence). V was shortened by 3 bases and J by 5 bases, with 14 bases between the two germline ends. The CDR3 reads CSARPSGLNNEQFF. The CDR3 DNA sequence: TGCAGTGCTAGGCCGTCGGGGCTAAACAATGAGCAGTTCTTC.

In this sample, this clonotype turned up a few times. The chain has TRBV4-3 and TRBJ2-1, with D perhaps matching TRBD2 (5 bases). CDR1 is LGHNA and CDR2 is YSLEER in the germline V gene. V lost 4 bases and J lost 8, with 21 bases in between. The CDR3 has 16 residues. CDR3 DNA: TGCGCCAGCAGCCTAAGAGCGGTACTTCTCGTGGATGAGCAGTTCTTC. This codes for CASSLRAVLLVDEQFF.

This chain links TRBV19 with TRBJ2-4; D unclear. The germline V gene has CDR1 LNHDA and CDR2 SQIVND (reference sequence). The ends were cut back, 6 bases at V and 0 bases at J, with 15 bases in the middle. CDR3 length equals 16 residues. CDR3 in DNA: TGTGCCAGTAGCTGGCGGACCAAGGAAGCCAAAAACATTCAGTACTTC. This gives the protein CASSWRTKEAKNIQYF.

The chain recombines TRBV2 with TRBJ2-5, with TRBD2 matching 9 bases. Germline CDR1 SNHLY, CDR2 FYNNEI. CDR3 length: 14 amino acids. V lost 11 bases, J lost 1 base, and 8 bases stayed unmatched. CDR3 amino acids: CAVRTSAPQETQYF. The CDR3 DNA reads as TGTGCCGTTCGGACTAGCGCGCCCCAAGAGACCCAGTACTTC.

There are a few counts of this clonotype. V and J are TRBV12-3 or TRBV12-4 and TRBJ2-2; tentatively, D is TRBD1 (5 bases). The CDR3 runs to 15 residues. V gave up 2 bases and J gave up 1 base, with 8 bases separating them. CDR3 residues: CASSLRGLNTGELFF. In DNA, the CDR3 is TGTGCCAGCAGTTTAAGGGGCTTGAACACCGGGGAGCTGTTTTTT.

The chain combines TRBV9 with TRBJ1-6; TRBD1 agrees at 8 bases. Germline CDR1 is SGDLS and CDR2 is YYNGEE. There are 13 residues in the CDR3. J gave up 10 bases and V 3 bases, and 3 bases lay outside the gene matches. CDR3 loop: CASSADRDSPLHF. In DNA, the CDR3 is TGTGCCAGCAGCGCGGACAGGGACTCACCCCTCCACTTT.

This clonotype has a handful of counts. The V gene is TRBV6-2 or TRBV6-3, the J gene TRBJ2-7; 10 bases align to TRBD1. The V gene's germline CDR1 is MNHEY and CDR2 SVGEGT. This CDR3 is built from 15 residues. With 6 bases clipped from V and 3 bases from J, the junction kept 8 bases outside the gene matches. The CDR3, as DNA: TGTGCCAGCAGCCCCGGGACAGGGGAGTTCTACGAGCAGTACTTC. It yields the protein CASSPGTGEFYEQYF.

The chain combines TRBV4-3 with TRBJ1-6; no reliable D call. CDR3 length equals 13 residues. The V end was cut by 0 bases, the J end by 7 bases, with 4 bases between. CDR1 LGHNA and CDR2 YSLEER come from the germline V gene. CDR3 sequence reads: CASSQEKNSPLHF. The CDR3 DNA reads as TGCGCCAGCAGCCAAGAAAAGAATTCACCCCTCCACTTT.

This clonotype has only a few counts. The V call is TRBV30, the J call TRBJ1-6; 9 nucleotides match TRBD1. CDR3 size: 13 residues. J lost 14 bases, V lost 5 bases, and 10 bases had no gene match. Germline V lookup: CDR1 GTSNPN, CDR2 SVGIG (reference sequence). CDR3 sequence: CAWHRDRATTLHF. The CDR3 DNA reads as TGTGCCTGGCACCGGGACAGGGCAACGACCCTCCACTTT.

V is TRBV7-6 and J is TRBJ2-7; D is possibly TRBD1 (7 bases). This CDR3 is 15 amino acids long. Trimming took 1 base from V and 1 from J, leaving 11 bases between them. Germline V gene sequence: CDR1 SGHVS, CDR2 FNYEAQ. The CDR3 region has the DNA TGTGCCAGCAGCTTAGAGTCAGGGGGGTCCTACGAGCAGTACTTC. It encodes CASSLESGGSYEQYF.

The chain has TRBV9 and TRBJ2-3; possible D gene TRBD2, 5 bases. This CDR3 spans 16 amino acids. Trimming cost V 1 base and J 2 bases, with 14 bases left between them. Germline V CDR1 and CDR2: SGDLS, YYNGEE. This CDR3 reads CASSVTAARVTDTQYF. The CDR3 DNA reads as TGTGCCAGCAGCGTAACGGCGGCGAGGGTCACAGATACGCAGTATTTT.

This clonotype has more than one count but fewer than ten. As DNA, the CDR3 is TGTGCCAGCAGCGGAAAGCGGTCTGGGGCCAACGTCCTGACTTTC. Encoded protein: CASSGKRSGANVLTF. The V call is TRBV7-8, the J call TRBJ2-6, with D possibly being TRBD2 (5 bases). Per the germline V gene, CDR1 is SGHVS and CDR2 is FQNEAQ. This CDR3 has 15 residues. The germline V and J ends were trimmed by 5 bases and 1 base, with 9 bases remaining between them.

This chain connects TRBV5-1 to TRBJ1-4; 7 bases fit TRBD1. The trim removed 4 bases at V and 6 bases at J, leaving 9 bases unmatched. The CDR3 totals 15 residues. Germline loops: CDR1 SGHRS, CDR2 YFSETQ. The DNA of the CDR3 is TGCGCCAGCAGCGATGGGACAGCTGGCGATGAAAAACTGTTTTTT. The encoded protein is CASSDGTAGDEKLFF.

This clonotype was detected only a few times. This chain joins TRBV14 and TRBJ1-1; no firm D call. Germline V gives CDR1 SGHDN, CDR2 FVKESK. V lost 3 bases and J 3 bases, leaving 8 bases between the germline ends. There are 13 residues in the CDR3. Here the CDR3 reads CASSQESYTEAFF. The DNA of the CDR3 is TGTGCCAGCAGCCAGGAAAGTTACACTGAAGCTTTCTTT.

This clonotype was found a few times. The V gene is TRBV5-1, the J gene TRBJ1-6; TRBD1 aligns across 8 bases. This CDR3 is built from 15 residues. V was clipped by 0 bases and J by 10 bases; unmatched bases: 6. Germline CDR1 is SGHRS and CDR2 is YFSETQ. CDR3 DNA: TGCGCCAGCAGCTTGGGAGGACAGGGCCGATCACCCCTCCACTTT. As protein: CASSLGGQGRSPLHF. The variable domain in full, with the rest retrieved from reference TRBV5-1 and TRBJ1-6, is KAGVTQTPRYLIKTRGQQVTLSCSPISGHRSVSWYQQTPGQGLQFLFEYFSETQRNKGNFPGRFSGRQFSNSRSEMNVSTLELGDSALYLCASSLGGQGRSPLHFGNGTRLTVT.

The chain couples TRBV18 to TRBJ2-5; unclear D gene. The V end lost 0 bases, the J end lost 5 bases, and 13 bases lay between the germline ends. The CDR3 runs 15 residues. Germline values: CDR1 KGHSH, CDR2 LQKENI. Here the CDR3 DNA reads TGTGCCAGCTCACCACCACATCGGACCGGGGAGACCCAGTACTTC. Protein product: CASSPPHRTGETQYF.

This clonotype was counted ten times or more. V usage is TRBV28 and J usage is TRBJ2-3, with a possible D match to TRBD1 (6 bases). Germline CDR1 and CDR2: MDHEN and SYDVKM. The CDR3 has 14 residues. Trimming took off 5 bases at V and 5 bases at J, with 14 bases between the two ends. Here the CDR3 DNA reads TGTGCCAGCAGTACAACAGGGAGTCAAGATACGCAGTATTTT. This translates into CASSTTGSQDTQYF.

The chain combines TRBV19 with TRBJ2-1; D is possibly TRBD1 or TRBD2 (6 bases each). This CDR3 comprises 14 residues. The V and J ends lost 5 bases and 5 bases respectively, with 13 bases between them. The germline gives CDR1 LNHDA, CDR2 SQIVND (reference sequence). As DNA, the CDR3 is TGTGCCAGTAGTTTGGGGGGCAGGAACAATGAGCAGTTCTTC. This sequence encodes CASSLGGRNNEQFF.

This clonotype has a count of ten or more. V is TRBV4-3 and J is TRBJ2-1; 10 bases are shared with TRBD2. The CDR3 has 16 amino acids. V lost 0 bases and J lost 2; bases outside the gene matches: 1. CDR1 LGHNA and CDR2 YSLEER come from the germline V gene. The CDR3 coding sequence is TGCGCCAGCAGCCAAGATGGGACTAGCGCCTACAATGAGCAGTTCTTC. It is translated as CASSQDGTSAYNEQFF.

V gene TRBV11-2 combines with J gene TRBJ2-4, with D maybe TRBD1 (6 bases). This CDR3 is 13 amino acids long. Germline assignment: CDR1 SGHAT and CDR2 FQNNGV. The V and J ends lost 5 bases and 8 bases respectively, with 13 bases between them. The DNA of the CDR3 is TGTGCCAGCAGCAACAGGGAAACTGACATTCAGTACTTC. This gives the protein CASSNRETDIQYF.

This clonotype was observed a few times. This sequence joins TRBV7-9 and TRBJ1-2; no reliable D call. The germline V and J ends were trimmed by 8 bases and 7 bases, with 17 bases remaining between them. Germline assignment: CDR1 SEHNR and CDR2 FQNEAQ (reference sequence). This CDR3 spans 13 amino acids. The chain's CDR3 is CASGSPDGSGYTF. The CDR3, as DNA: TGTGCCAGCGGTTCCCCGGACGGCTCTGGCTACACCTTC. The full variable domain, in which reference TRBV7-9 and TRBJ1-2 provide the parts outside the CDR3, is DTGVSQNPRHKITKRGQNVTFRCDPISEHNRLYWYRQTLGQGPEFLTYFQNEAQLEKSRLLSDRFSAERPKGSFSTLEIQRTEQGDSAMYLCASGSPDGSGYTFGSGTRLTVV.

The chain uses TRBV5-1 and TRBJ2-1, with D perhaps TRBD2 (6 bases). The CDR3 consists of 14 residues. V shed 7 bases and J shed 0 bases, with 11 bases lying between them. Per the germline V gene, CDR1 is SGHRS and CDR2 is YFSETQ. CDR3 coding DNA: TGCGCCAGCTTTAGCGGAATCTCCTACAATGAGCAGTTCTTC. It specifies CASFSGISYNEQFF.

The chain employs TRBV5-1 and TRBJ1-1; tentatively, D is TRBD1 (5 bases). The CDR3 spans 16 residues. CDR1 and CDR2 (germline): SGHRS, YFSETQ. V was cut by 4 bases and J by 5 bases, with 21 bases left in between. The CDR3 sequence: CASSARGGGPTTEAFF. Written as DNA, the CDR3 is TGCGCCAGCAGCGCACGGGGCGGAGGGCCGACAACTGAAGCTTTCTTT.

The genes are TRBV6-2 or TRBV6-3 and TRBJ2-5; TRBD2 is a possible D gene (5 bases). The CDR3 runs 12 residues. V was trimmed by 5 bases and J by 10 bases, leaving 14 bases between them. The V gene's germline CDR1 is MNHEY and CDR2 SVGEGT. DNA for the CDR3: TGTGCCAGCAGTCCCACCTCACGGGGCCAGTACTTC. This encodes CASSPTSRGQYF.

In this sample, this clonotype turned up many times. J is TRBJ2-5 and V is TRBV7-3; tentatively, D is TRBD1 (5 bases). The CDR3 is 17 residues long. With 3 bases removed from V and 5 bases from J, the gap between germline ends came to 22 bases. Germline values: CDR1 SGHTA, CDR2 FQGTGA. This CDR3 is CASSFGTGRAREETQYF. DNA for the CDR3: TGTGCCAGCAGCTTTGGTACAGGCAGGGCGAGAGAGGAGACCCAGTACTTC.

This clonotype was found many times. DNA of the CDR3: TGTGCCAGCAGCCTGGACAGGAACACCGGGGAGCTGTTTTTT. Its translation: CASSLDRNTGELFF. This chain uses TRBV7-7 with TRBJ2-2, with a possible D match to TRBD1 (6 bases). The CDR3 sequence is 14 residues long. CDR1 is SSHAT and CDR2 is FNYEAQ in the germline V gene (reference sequence). V dropped 5 bases and J dropped 1 base, with 8 bases sitting between them.